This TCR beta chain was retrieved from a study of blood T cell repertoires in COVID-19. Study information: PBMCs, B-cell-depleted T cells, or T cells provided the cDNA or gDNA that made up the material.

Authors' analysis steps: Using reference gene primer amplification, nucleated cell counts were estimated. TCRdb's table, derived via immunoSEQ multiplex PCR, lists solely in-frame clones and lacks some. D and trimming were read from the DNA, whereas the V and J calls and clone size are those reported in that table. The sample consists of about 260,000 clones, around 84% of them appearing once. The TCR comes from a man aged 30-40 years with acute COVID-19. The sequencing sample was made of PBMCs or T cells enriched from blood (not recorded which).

The CDR3 region is CASSSPPRETQYF. As DNA, the CDR3 is TGTGCCAGCAGCTCCCCGCCCCGGGAGACCCAGTACTTC. The rearrangement joins TRBV11-3 to TRBJ2-5; D uncertain. This CDR3 comprises 13 residues. The V end was cut by 4 bases, the J end by 5 bases, with 11 bases between. Germline CDR1 SGHNT, CDR2 YENEEA.